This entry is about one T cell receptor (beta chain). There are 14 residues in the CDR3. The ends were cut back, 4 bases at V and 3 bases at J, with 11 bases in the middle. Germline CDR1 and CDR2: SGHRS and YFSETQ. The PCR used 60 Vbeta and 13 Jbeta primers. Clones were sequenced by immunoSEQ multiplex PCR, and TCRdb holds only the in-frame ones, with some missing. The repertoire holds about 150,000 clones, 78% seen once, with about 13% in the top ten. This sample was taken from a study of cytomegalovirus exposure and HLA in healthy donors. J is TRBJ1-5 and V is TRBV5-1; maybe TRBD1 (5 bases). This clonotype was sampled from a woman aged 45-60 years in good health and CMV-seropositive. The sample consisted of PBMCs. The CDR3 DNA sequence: TGCGCCAGCAGCCAGGGACTCGACAATCAGCCCCAGCATTTT. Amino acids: CASSQGLDNQPQHF.